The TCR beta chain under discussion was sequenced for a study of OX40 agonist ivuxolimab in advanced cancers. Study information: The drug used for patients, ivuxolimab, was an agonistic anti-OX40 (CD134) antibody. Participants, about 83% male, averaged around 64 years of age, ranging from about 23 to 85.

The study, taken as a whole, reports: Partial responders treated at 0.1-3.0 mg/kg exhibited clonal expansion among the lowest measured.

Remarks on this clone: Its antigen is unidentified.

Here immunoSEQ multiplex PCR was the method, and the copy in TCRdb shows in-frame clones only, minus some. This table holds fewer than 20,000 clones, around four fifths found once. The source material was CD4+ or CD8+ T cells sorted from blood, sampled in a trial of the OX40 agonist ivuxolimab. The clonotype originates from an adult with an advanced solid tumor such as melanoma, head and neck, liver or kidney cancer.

As DNA, the CDR3 is TGTGCCAGCAGCGCGGGACTAGCGACCGGGGAGCTGTTTTTT. It encodes CASSAGLATGELFF. The chain links TRBV13 to TRBJ2-2; the match to TRBD2 covers 10 bases. CDR3 length equals 14 residues. The ends lost 5 bases at V and 5 bases at J; junction bases unmatched: 2. The germline CDR1 and CDR2 sequences are PRHDT and FYEKMQ (reference sequence). The complete variable domain, with remaining parts taken from reference TRBV13 and TRBJ2-2, reads AAGVIQSPRHLIKEKRETATLKCYPIPRHDTVYWYQQGPGQDPQFLISFYEKMQSDKGSIPDRFSAQQFSDYHSELNMSSLELGDSALYFCASSAGLATGELFFGEGSRLTVL.